This paragraph reports one T cell receptor beta chain. Antigen: not known. The data are from a study of cytomegalovirus exposure and HLA in healthy donors. Study-level findings and limits: In vitro work confirmed that three CMV-associated chains recognize CMV antigens.

The PCR employed 60 Vbeta primers together with 13 Jbeta primers. The table came from immunoSEQ multiplex PCR; TCRdb's copy has only in-frame clones and leaves some out. The table shows some 120,000 clones, with 80% occurring only once. Whereas donors were nominally healthy upon sampling, unrecorded immune exposures were probable. Sequenced material: PBMCs. The origin of this receptor is a middle-aged man in good health and CMV-seronegative.

CDR3 nucleotide sequence: TGCGCCAGCAGCTTGTCGACAGACTACGAGCAGTACTTC. Encoded protein: CASSLSTDYEQYF. The chain recombines TRBV5-1 with TRBJ2-7; possible D gene TRBD1, 5 bases. V dropped 1 base and J dropped 3 bases, with 8 bases sitting between them. The CDR3 sequence is 13 residues long. The germline V gene encodes CDR1 SGHRS and CDR2 YFSETQ.